This entry lists 30 T cell receptor beta chains sequenced from one sample in a study of early T cells in non-severe SARS-CoV-2 infection. TCRdb redid the calling of the 5' RACE reads with MiXCR, one entry per CDR3 protein. The table shows approximately 34,000 distinct CDR3 sequences, with approximately 5.1% occurring only once. Sample: whole blood, taken at baseline. The receptors shown here come from an adult who was a healthcare worker with PCR-confirmed SARS-CoV-2 infection or an uninfected control (not recorded which).

This clonotype has ten or more counts. This rearrangement joins TRBV29-1 to TRBJ1-2; D not resolved. V shed 4 bases and J shed 0 bases, with 18 bases lying between them. Germline V gene data show CDR1 as SQVTM and CDR2 as ANQGSEA. The CDR3 consists of 16 residues. The CDR3 sequence is CSVGGRASRSNYGYTF. The CDR3 bases are TGCAGCGTTGGGGGTAGGGCCTCTCGGTCTAACTATGGCTACACCTTC.

This clonotype was seen ten or more times. The genes are TRBV29-1 and TRBJ1-2; D may be TRBD1 (5 bases). From germline, CDR1 is SQVTM and CDR2 ANQGSEA. V dropped 6 bases and J dropped 7 bases, with 12 bases sitting between them. This CDR3 comprises 11 residues. The CDR3 DNA sequence: TGCAGCGTCGCCAGGGAAGCTGGCTACACCTTC. Protein: CSVAREAGYTF.

This clonotype was picked up many times. V is TRBV7-2 and J is TRBJ2-3; D is unclear. V was cut by 1 base and J by 0 bases, with 5 bases left in between. This CDR3 comprises 14 residues. Germline lookup yields CDR1 SGHTA and CDR2 FQGNSA. In nucleotides, the CDR3 is TGTGCCAGCAGCTTAGGAATAAGCACAGATACGCAGTATTTT. It is translated as CASSLGISTDTQYF.

This clonotype was found many times. This chain connects TRBV7-6 to TRBJ2-5; possibly TRBD1 or TRBD2 for D (5 bases each). Germline V gene lookup returns CDR1 SGHVS and CDR2 FNYEAQ. The CDR3 has 15 amino acids. The V gene lost 1 base and the J gene lost 4 bases, with 13 bases spanning the gap. This chain's CDR3 is CASSLVRGARETQYF. In DNA form, the CDR3 reads TGTGCCAGCAGCTTAGTCCGGGGCGCTCGAGAGACCCAGTACTTC.

This clonotype occurred many times. CDR3 sequence: CASTRAGQFFFGNQPQHF. In DNA, the CDR3 is TGTGCCAGTACCAGGGCAGGGCAGTTTTTTTTCGGCAATCAGCCCCAGCATTTT. The chain is built from TRBV19 and TRBJ1-5; D is perhaps TRBD1 (5 bases). Deletions cut 7 bases from V and 2 bases from J, with 24 bases between. The CDR3 has 18 residues. Germline-derived CDR1 and CDR2 are LNHDA and SQIVND (reference sequence). Full variable domain (outside the CDR3, taken from reference TRBV19 and TRBJ1-5): DGGITQSPKYLFRKEGQNVTLSCEQNLNHDAMYWYRQDPGQGLRLIYYSQIVNDFQKGDIAEGYSVSREKKESFPLTVTSAQKNPTAFYLCASTRAGQFFFGNQPQHFGDGTRLSIL.

This clonotype occurred many times. This chain uses TRBV7-8 with TRBJ2-1, with 9 bases fitting TRBD2. CDR1 and CDR2 (germline): SGHVS, FQNEAQ. The ends lost 5 bases at V and 4 bases at J; junction bases unmatched: 6. This CDR3 region has 15 residues. The CDR3, as DNA: TGTGCCAGCAGCATGCGGGAGGGCCTGTACAATGAGCAGTTCTTC. Protein: CASSMREGLYNEQFF.

This clonotype was picked up many times. The chain couples TRBV6-1 to TRBJ2-1, with D unresolved. V dropped 5 bases and J dropped 4 bases, with 9 bases sitting between them. From germline, CDR1 is MNHNS and CDR2 SASEGT. The CDR3 consists of 13 residues. DNA of the CDR3: TGTGCCAGCAGTATAAGCCTGTACAATGAGCAGTTCTTC. This gives the protein CASSISLYNEQFF.

This clonotype was seen only a few times. This chain links TRBV7-9 with TRBJ1-2, with 9 nucleotides matching TRBD1. The V segment lost 0 bases and the J segment 8 bases; nucleotides outside the gene matches: 7. Germline CDR1 reads SEHNR; CDR2 reads FQNEAQ (reference sequence). This CDR3 contains 15 residues. Here the CDR3 reads CASSLARTGAGGYTF. The CDR3 coding sequence is TGTGCCAGCAGCTTAGCGCGGACAGGGGCCGGGGGCTACACCTTC.

Only a few counts were recorded for this clonotype. The chain uses TRBV19 and TRBJ1-5, with D hard to call. Trimming stripped 3 bases from V and 5 bases from J, with 11 bases between. This CDR3 contains 14 residues. The germline V gene has CDR1 LNHDA and CDR2 SQIVND (reference sequence). The CDR3 DNA reads TGTGCCAGTAGTATCCGCCAGACATATCAGCCCCAGCATTTT. Residues: CASSIRQTYQPQHF.

Ten or more counts support this clonotype. This sequence joins TRBV13 and TRBJ2-7, with 8 bases fitting TRBD2. CDR3 length: 14 residues. V was pared by 5 bases and J by 1 base, with 4 bases of the junction left unmatched. From germline, CDR1 is PRHDT and CDR2 FYEKMQ (reference sequence). The CDR3 sequence: CASSRSGISYEQYV. CDR3 DNA: TGTGCCAGCAGCCGTAGCGGGATTTCCTACGAGCAGTACGTC.

This clonotype occurred many times. This sequence joins TRBV20-1 and TRBJ1-6; D call uncertain. V was pared by 6 bases and J by 4 bases, with 13 bases between. CDR3 size: 14 residues. Looked up from germline, CDR1 is DFQATT and CDR2 is SNEGSKA (reference sequence). The CDR3 loop is CSANRDLYNSPLHF. CDR3 sequence (DNA): TGCAGTGCAAACAGAGACCTGTATAATTCACCCCTCCACTTT.

In its sample, this clonotype was seen many times. The chain combines TRBV5-1 with TRBJ2-1, with 7 bases identical to TRBD2. With V trimmed by 6 bases and J by 2 bases, 5 bases remained unmatched. The CDR3 totals 14 residues. Per germline, CDR1 SGHRS and CDR2 YFSETQ. The CDR3 loop is CASTLADTYNEQFF. DNA of the CDR3: TGCGCCAGCACCCTAGCGGATACCTACAATGAGCAGTTCTTC.

At least ten counts were recorded for this clonotype. The chain joins TRBV7-8 to TRBJ2-7, with 7 positions matching TRBD2. Germline loops: CDR1 SGHVS, CDR2 FQNEAQ. After removal of 5 bases from V and 2 bases from J, the junction contained 9 bases not matched to a gene. The CDR3 consists of 15 residues. The CDR3 DNA sequence: TGTGCCAGCAGCCCTACTGGCGGGAGCACCTACGAGCAGTACGTC. It yields the protein CASSPTGGSTYEQYV.

This clonotype was observed at least ten times. This rearrangement joins TRBV28 to TRBJ2-3, with 9 bases identical to TRBD1. V was pared by 6 bases and J by 2 bases, with 9 bases of the junction left unmatched. CDR3 length: 16 residues. Per germline, CDR1 MDHEN and CDR2 SYDVKM. CDR3 sequence reads: CASSPPGQGFTDTQYF. CDR3 sequence (DNA): TGTGCCAGCAGCCCACCGGGACAGGGCTTCACAGATACGCAGTATTTT. The full variable domain, completed using reference TRBV28 and TRBJ2-3, is DVKVTQSSRYLVKRTGEKVFLECVQDMDHENMFWYRQDPGLGLRLIYFSYDVKMKEKGDIPEGYSVSREKKERFSLILESASTNQTSMYLCASSPPGQGFTDTQYFGPGTRLTVL.

This clonotype has a count of ten or more. The rearrangement joins TRBV28 to TRBJ1-2; no clear D gene. This CDR3 has 11 amino acids. Trimming left V 5 bases short and J 4 bases short, with 5 bases between. Germline loops: CDR1 MDHEN, CDR2 SYDVKM. The CDR3 coding sequence is TGTGCCAGCAGTCACACCTATGGCTACACCTTC. It specifies CASSHTYGYTF.

This clonotype has ten or more counts. The V gene is TRBV14, the J gene TRBJ2-3; 10 nucleotides agree with TRBD2. From germline, CDR1 is SGHDN and CDR2 FVKESK. The CDR3 consists of 16 residues. With 1 base clipped from V and 0 bases from J, the junction kept 1 base outside the gene matches. Here the CDR3 reads CASSQATSGSTDTQYF. The CDR3 DNA reads as TGTGCCAGCAGCCAAGCGACTAGCGGGAGCACAGATACGCAGTATTTT.

This clonotype was counted at least ten times. This chain uses TRBV6-1 with TRBJ1-5; D is possibly TRBD1 (5 bases). V was trimmed by 5 bases and J by 3 bases, leaving 14 bases between them. In germline, CDR1 is MNHNS, CDR2 SASEGT. The CDR3 has 15 residues. The CDR3 protein is CASSLQVGANQPQHF. For the CDR3, the DNA is TGTGCCAGCAGTCTACAGGTCGGAGCCAATCAGCCCCAGCATTTT.

This clonotype was picked up many times. V is TRBV6-5 and J is TRBJ2-4, with a possible D match to TRBD2 (6 bases). The V gene's germline CDR1 is MNHEY and CDR2 SVGAGI. The CDR3 contains 15 residues. V was clipped by 6 bases and J by 7 bases, with 19 bases between them. The CDR3 loop reads CASSLSTRGRNIQYF. The CDR3 bases are TGTGCCAGCAGCCTCTCCACCCGAGGGAGGAACATTCAGTACTTC.

This chain joins TRBV24-1 and TRBJ2-1, with D possibly called TRBD1 or TRBD2 (5 bases each). Germline V gives CDR1 KGHDR, CDR2 SFDVKD. V lost 8 bases and J lost 10, with 29 bases in between. The CDR3 contains 17 residues. The CDR3 is CATTSSRAGRGSNEQFF. CDR3 sequence (DNA): TGTGCCACCACCAGCAGCAGGGCAGGCCGAGGGAGCAACGAGCAGTTCTTC.

This clonotype was recorded at least ten times. The gene calls are TRBV19 and TRBJ2-1; D gene ambiguous. This CDR3 has 16 residues. V was cut by 5 bases and J by 5 bases, with 19 bases left in between. Germline CDR1 is LNHDA and CDR2 is SQIVND (reference sequence). The CDR3 DNA follows: TGTGCCAGTAGTCCTTTAGGAACCCGTAATAACAATGAGCAGTTCTTC. It encodes CASSPLGTRNNNEQFF.

This clonotype was seen a few times. The chain couples TRBV7-9 to TRBJ2-7, with 10 positions matching TRBD1. The CDR3 has 16 residues. With 4 bases clipped from V and 3 bases from J, the junction kept 9 bases outside the gene matches. Germline-derived CDR1 and CDR2 are SEHNR and FQNEAQ (reference sequence). This CDR3 is CASSSWGTGADYEQYF. The CDR3 DNA is TGTGCCAGCAGCTCATGGGGGACAGGGGCTGACTACGAGCAGTACTTC.

The table lists this clonotype with many counts. This chain links TRBV11-2 with TRBJ2-3; D is unclear. From germline, CDR1 is SGHAT and CDR2 FQNNGV. V was clipped by 5 bases and J by 6 bases, with 12 bases between them. CDR3 size: 13 residues. The CDR3 region has the DNA TGTGCCAGCAGCAATCCCCCCCGGGATACGCAGTATTTT. Encoded protein: CASSNPPRDTQYF.

In its sample, this clonotype was seen many times. The rearrangement joins TRBV7-2 to TRBJ1-6, with 7 bases lining up with TRBD1. Trimming cost V 5 bases and J 7 bases; bases outside gene matches: 8. This CDR3 spans 15 amino acids. CDR1 and CDR2 (germline): SGHTA, FQGNSA. CDR3 DNA sequence: TGTGCCAGCAGCGAGAGGGGGACAGCAAATTCACCCCTCCACTTT. It encodes CASSERGTANSPLHF.

At least ten counts were recorded for this clonotype. V usage is TRBV19 and J usage is TRBJ2-1; D uncertain. The CDR3 has 14 residues. The V gene lost 3 bases and the J gene lost 5 bases, with 11 bases spanning the gap. From germline, CDR1 is LNHDA and CDR2 SQIVND (reference sequence). The CDR3 spells CASSMRTFDNEQFF. The CDR3 DNA sequence: TGTGCCAGTAGTATGAGAACATTCGACAATGAGCAGTTCTTC.

This clonotype has at least ten counts. The V and J genes are TRBV5-6 and TRBJ2-7; 11 positions agree with TRBD2. Germline V gene data show CDR1 as SGHDT and CDR2 as YYEEEE. The CDR3 is made up of 14 amino acids. With V trimmed by 3 bases and J by 5 bases, 4 bases remained unmatched. In nucleotides, the CDR3 is TGTGCCAGCAGCTCAACTAGCGGGAGCCACGAGCAGTACGTC. Translation: CASSSTSGSHEQYV.

This clonotype has ten or more counts. The chain links TRBV4-1 to TRBJ1-1; the D is unclear. The CDR3 is made up of 14 amino acids. V was pared by 2 bases and J by 1 base, with 8 bases between. Germline values: CDR1 MGHRA, CDR2 YSYEKL. The CDR3 DNA is TGCGCCAGCAGCCAACGCACGGCGAACACTGAAGCTTTCTTT. The encoded protein is CASSQRTANTEAFF.

The rearrangement uses TRBV4-3 and TRBJ2-2; 9 bases are shared with TRBD2. This CDR3 is 16 amino acids long. In germline, CDR1 is LGHNA, CDR2 YSLEER. V was clipped by 2 bases and J by 3 bases; unmatched bases: 4. In DNA, the CDR3 is TGCGCCAGCAGCCAATCATCTAGCGGGGACACCGGGGAGCTGTTTTTT. This codes for CASSQSSSGDTGELFF.

V usage is TRBV12-3 or TRBV12-4 and J usage is TRBJ2-7; TRBD2 might be the D (5 bases). V was trimmed by 3 bases and J by 6 bases, leaving 12 bases between them. This CDR3 contains 13 residues. CDR3 in DNA: TGTGCCAGCAGTTTCTCCACCGAGGGCGAGCAGTACGTC. This gives the protein CASSFSTEGEQYV.

Regarding this clonotype: An end of the junction does not agree with germline; a read error may underlie this. The chain employs TRBV6-2 or TRBV6-3 and TRBJ1-2; no definite D call. CDR1 is MNHEY, CDR2 SVGEGT, per germline. The CDR3 consists of 13 residues. CDR3 region: CVSSYPRPTHYTF. CDR3 in DNA: TGTGTCAGCAGTTACCCCAGGCCGACCCACTACACCTTC.

This clonotype was seen repeatedly, ten times or more. This rearrangement joins TRBV7-6 to TRBJ2-1; 13 bases align to TRBD2. CDR1 and CDR2 (germline): SGHVS, FNYEAQ. V was pared by 3 bases and J by 0 bases, with 17 bases of the junction left unmatched. This CDR3 has 22 amino acids. The CDR3 region has the DNA TGTGCCAGCAGCTTTGGGGGACTAGCGGGACGGATTGGCCAAAGCTCCTACAATGAGCAGTTCTTC. It translates to CASSFGGLAGRIGQSSYNEQFF.